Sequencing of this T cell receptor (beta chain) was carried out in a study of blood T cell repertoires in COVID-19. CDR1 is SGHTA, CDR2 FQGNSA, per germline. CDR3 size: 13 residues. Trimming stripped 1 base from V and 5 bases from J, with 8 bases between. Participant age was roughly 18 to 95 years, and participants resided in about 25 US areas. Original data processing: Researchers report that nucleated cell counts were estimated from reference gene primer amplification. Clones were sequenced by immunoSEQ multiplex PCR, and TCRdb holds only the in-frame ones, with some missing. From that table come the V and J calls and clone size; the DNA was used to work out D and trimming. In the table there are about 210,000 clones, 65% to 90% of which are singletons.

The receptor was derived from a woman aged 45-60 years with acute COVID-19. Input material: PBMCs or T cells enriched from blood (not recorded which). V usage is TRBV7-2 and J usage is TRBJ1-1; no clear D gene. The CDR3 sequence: CASSLGLRTEAFF. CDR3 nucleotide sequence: TGTGCCAGCAGCTTAGGCCTCAGGACTGAAGCTTTCTTT. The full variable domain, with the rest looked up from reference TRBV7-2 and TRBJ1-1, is GAGVSQSPSNKVTEKGKDVELRCDPISGHTALYWYRQSLGQGLEFLIYFQGNSAPDKSGLPSDRFSAERTGGSVSTLTIQRTQQEDSAVYLCASSLGLRTEAFFGQGTRLTVV.